The next 8 T cell receptor beta chains were all read from a single sample in a study of siplizumab effects on memory and regulatory T cells. The assay was immunoSEQ multiplex PCR, and TCRdb's table has in-frame clones only and misses some. There are approximately 100,000 clones in the sample; roughly 91% occur only once, and around 12% lies in the top ten. Material for sequencing was non-Treg CD4+ T cells sorted from blood. The receptors come from a human donor in good health.

The chain carries TRBV6-5 and TRBJ2-1, with no clear D. V lost 6 bases, J lost 9 bases, and 15 bases lay in between. This CDR3 has 13 residues. Looked up from germline, CDR1 is MNHEY and CDR2 is SVGAGI. The CDR3 DNA reads as TGTGCCAGCAGAAACATTCCCCGTGGTGAGCAGTTCTTC. Translating gives CASRNIPRGEQFF.

V gene TRBV25-1 combines with J gene TRBJ2-7; 7 bases are a match to TRBD1. V trimming: 5 bases; J trimming: 3 bases; junction bases outside the gene matches: 10. This CDR3 region has 15 residues. Germline V lookup: CDR1 MGHDK, CDR2 SYGVNS. DNA of the CDR3: TGTGCCAGCAGTCCCCCAGGGACAGTCCACTACGAGCAGTACTTC. It is translated as CASSPPGTVHYEQYF.

This chain uses TRBV10-3 with TRBJ2-5, with D uncertain. V lost 11 bases and J 4 bases, leaving 14 bases between the germline ends. The CDR3 is 12 residues long. CDR1 is ENHRY and CDR2 is SYGVKD in the germline V gene. This chain's CDR3 is CAVRPQGETQYF. DNA of the CDR3: TGTGCCGTCCGACCCCAAGGAGAGACCCAGTACTTC.

The chain links TRBV5-4 to TRBJ2-2; D might be TRBD1 or TRBD2, each matching 5 bases. CDR1 is SGHNT, CDR2 YYREEE, per germline (reference sequence). V lost 0 bases, J lost 4 bases, and 16 bases lay in between. The CDR3 is made up of 17 amino acids. The CDR3 loop is CASSLGQGAISTGELFF. CDR3 bases: TGTGCCAGCAGCTTGGGGCAGGGAGCGATCAGCACCGGGGAGCTGTTTTTT.

The J gene is TRBJ2-7, the V gene TRBV10-1; 10 nucleotides match TRBD2. V shed 0 bases, J shed 3 bases, and the junction held 5 bases outside the gene matches. Germline V gene sequence: CDR1 WNHNN, CDR2 SYGVQD (reference sequence). This CDR3 region has 16 residues. CDR3 coding DNA: TGCGCCAGCAGTGAGTCTCGGGCTAGCGGGAGCTACGAGCAGTACTTC. Its translation is CASSESRASGSYEQYF.

This clone was counted a single time. This sequence joins TRBV6-5 and TRBJ1-2; 8 nucleotides align to TRBD1. The junction had 7 bases not matched to a gene; V was cut back by 6 bases and J by 4 bases. CDR3 length: 14 amino acids. CDR1 MNHEY and CDR2 SVGAGI come from the germline V gene. CDR3 protein: CASSRQGHTYGYTF. CDR3 sequence (DNA): TGTGCCAGCAGCCGACAGGGGCATACCTATGGCTACACCTTC.

The V and J genes are TRBV28 and TRBJ2-7; D may correspond to TRBD1 or TRBD2 (5 bases each). CDR1 is MDHEN and CDR2 is SYDVKM in the germline V gene. V dropped 6 bases and J dropped 6 bases, with 15 bases sitting between them. The CDR3 contains 13 residues. The CDR3 region has the DNA TGTGCCAGCAGGAAACGAGGTGGGGGCGAGCAGTACTTC. It encodes CASRKRGGGEQYF.

This rearrangement joins TRBV28 to TRBJ2-4; D is uncertain. Germline V gene data show CDR1 as MDHEN and CDR2 as SYDVKM. Between the trimmed V and J ends, which lost 7 bases and 0 bases, there was a span of 10 bases. The CDR3 loop spans 14 amino acids. CDR3: CASTRPIAKNIQYF. Written as DNA, the CDR3 is TGTGCCAGCACTCGGCCCATAGCCAAAAACATTCAGTACTTC.